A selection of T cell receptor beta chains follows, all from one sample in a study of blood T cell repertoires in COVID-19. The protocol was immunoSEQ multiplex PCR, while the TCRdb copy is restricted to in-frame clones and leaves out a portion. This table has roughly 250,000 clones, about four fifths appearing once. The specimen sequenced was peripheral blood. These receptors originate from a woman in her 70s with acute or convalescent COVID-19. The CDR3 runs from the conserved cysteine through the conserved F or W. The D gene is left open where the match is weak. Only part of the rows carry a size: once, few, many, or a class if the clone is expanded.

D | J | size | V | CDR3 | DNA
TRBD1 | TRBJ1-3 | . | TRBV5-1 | CASSLEGQGVPSGNTIYF | TGCGCCAGCAGCTTGGAGGGACAGGGGGTACCCTCTGGAAACACCATATATTTT
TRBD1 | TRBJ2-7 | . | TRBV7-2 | CASSSGTGVYEQYF | TGTGCCAGCAGCTCAGGGACAGGGGTCTACGAGCAGTACTTC
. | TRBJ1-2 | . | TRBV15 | CATSRDPGIYGYTF | TGTGCCACCAGCAGAGACCCAGGGATCTATGGCTACACCTTC
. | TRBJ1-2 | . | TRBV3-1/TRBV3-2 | CASSQQAHYGYTF | TGTGCCAGCAGCCAACAGGCCCACTATGGCTACACCTTC
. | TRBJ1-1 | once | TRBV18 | CASSLGRGGKAEAFF | TGTGCCAGCTCACTTGGTAGGGGCGGTAAGGCTGAAGCTTTCTTT
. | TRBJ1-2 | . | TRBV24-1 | CATSDPGYGYTF | TGTGCCACCAGTGATCCAGGCTATGGCTACACCTTC
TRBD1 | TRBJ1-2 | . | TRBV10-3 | CAISESILSGRQGFLANYGYTF | TGTGCCATCAGTGAGTCGATTCTATCCGGCCGACAGGGATTCTTAGCTAACTATGGCTACACCTTC
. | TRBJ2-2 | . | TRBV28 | CAGGGPPPGELFF | TGTGCCGGCGGGGGCCCCCCTCCCGGGGAGCTGTTTTTT
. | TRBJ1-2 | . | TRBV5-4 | CVTGGANYGYTF | TGTGTGACGGGGGGAGCTAACTATGGCTACACCTTC
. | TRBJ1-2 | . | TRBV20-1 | CSGLGGDGYTF | TGCAGTGGCCTAGGGGGGGATGGCTACACCTTC
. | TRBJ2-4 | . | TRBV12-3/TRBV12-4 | CASSFGQKGIQYF | TGTGCCAGCAGTTTTGGACAGAAAGGCATTCAGTACTTC
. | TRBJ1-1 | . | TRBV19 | CASSDTAGTEAFF | TGTGCCAGTAGTGACACCGCGGGGACTGAAGCTTTCTTT
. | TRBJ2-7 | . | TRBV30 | CAWSSSYEQYF | TGTGCCTGGTCGTCTTCCTACGAGCAGTACTTC
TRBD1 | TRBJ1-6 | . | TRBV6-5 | CASSYGQGAPNSPLHF | TGTGCCAGCAGTTATGGACAGGGGGCCCCGAATTCACCCCTCCACTTT
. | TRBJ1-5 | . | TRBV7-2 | CASSPVVSNQPQHF | TGTGCCAGCAGTCCGGTGGTTAGCAATCAGCCCCAGCATTTT
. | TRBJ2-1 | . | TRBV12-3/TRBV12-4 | CASSLGEGFGQFF | TGTGCCAGCAGTTTAGGAGAGGGATTTGGGCAGTTCTTC
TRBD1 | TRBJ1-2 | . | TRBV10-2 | CASNQGQLVSGYTF | TGCGCCAGCAACCAGGGACAGCTCGTCTCGGGCTACACCTTC
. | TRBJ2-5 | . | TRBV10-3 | CAISEHKERGETQYF | TGTGCCATCAGTGAGCACAAGGAAAGGGGAGAGACCCAGTACTTC
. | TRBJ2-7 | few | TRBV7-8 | CASSLYDEQYF | TGTGCCAGCAGCCTCTACGACGAGCAGTACTTC
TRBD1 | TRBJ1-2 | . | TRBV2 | CASRKDRANYGYTF | TGTGCCAGCAGAAAGGACAGGGCGAACTATGGCTACACCTTC
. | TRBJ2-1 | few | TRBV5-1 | CASSGGARDEQFF | TGCGCCAGCAGCGGGGGGGCCAGGGATGAGCAGTTCTTC
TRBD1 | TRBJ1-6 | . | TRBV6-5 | CASRDVTGGNQPLHF | TGTGCCAGCAGAGACGTAACAGGGGGCAACCAACCCCTCCACTTT
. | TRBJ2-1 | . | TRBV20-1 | CSARLYEQFF | TGCAGTGCTAGACTCTATGAGCAGTTCTTC
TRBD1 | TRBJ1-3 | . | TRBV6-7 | CASSRHLQGKPEGPSGNTIYF | TGTGCCAGCAGTCGCCATCTACAGGGGAAACCAGAGGGTCCCTCTGGAAACACCATATATTTT
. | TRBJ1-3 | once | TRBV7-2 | CASSLFAALGGVTIYF | TGTGCCAGCAGCTTATTCGCGGCTCTGGGTGGAGTCACCATATATTTT
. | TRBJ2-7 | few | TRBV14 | CASSQPGMNEQYF | TGTGCCAGCAGCCAACCGGGGATGAACGAGCAGTACTTC
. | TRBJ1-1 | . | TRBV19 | CASSIPLNRVDTEAFF | TGTGCCAGTAGTATACCGTTAAACAGGGTGGACACTGAAGCTTTCTTT
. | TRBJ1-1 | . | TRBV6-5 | CASSYSIGYTEAFF | TGTGCCAGCAGTTACTCGATCGGGTATACTGAAGCTTTCTTT
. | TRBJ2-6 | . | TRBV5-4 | CASSLDRFLRGANVLTF | TGTGCCAGCAGCTTGGACAGGTTCCTTAGGGGGGCCAACGTCCTGACTTTC
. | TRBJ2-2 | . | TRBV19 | CASSMEGPNTGELFF | TGTGCCAGTAGTATGGAGGGGCCTAACACCGGGGAGCTGTTTTTT
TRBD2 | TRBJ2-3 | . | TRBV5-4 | CASSLWRNGLVSDTQYF | TGTGCCAGCAGCTTGTGGCGGAACGGACTAGTGTCAGATACGCAGTATTTT
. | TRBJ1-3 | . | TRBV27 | CASSSGVGNTIYF | TGTGCCAGCAGCTCAGGGGTCGGAAACACCATATATTTT
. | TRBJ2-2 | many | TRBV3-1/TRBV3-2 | CASSQGLGGELFF | TGTGCCAGCAGCCAGGGCTTGGGCGGGGAGCTGTTTTTT
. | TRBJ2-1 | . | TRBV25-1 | CASKRPGNEQFF | TGTGCCAGCAAACGCCCGGGGAATGAGCAGTTCTTC
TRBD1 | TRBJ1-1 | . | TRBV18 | CASSPPAQGENTEAFF | TGTGCCAGCTCACCACCTGCTCAGGGGGAAAACACTGAAGCTTTCTTT
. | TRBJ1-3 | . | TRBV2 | CASSEEGMSSGNTIYF | TGTGCCAGCAGTGAAGAGGGGATGAGCTCTGGAAACACCATATATTTT
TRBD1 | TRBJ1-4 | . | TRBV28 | CASSPGQGREKLFF | TGTGCCAGCAGTCCGGGACAGGGGAGAGAAAAACTGTTTTTT
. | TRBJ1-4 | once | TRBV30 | CAWSGGSYGKLFF | TGTGCCTGGTCTGGCGGGTCGTATGGGAAACTGTTTTTT
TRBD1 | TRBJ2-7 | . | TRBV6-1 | CASSEDRGYEQYF | TGTGCCAGCAGTGAAGACAGGGGTTACGAGCAGTACTTC
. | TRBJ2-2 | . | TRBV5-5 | CASSFYGGQTRTGELFF | TGTGCCAGCAGCTTCTATGGTGGACAGACGCGCACCGGGGAGCTGTTTTTT
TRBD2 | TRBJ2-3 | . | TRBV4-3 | CASSTERLAGGFTDTQYF | TGCGCCAGCAGCACCGAGAGACTAGCGGGGGGGTTCACAGATACGCAGTATTTT
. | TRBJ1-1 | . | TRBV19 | CASSIVSRPNTEAFF | TGTGCCAGTAGTATAGTGTCTCGTCCGAACACTGAAGCTTTCTTT
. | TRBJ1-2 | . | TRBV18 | CASSPTPYGYTF | TGTGCCAGCTCACCTACACCTTATGGCTACACCTTC
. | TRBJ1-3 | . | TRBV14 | CASSQVYGNTIYF | TGTGCCAGCAGCCAAGTGTATGGAAACACCATATATTTT
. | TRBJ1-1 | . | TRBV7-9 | CASSPSSEAFF | TGTGCCAGCAGCCCTAGCAGTGAAGCTTTCTTT
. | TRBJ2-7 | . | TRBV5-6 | CASSLDQGTFPEQYF | TGTGCCAGCAGCTTGGATCAGGGAACTTTCCCCGAGCAGTACTTC
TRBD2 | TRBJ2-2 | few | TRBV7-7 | CASSSTAASGSNTGELFF | TGTGCTAGCAGCTCGACGGCGGCTAGCGGGAGCAACACCGGGGAGCTGTTTTTT
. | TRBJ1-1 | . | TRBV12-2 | CASRLLTPGGNTEAFF | TGTGCAAGTCGCCTTCTTACCCCAGGGGGCAACACTGAAGCTTTCTTT
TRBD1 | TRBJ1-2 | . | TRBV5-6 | CASSWATGGDGYTF | TGTGCCAGCAGCTGGGCGACAGGGGGCGATGGCTACACCTTC
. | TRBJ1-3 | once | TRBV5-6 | CASSLRRGRNTIYF | TGTGCCAGCAGCTTGCGGAGGGGAAGAAACACCATATATTTT
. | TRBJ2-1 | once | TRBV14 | CASSLRTASFSYNEQFF | TGTGCCAGCAGCCTAAGGACAGCGAGCTTTTCCTACAATGAGCAGTTCTTC